This T cell receptor (beta chain) originates from a study of breast tumors, draining lymph nodes, adjacent tissues (dated by TCRdb to the mid-2010s). Regarding the complete study: The study compared TCR beta repertoires across tumor, adjacent nontumor tissue and axillary lymph nodes from breast cancer patients. The study was designed to assess the relationships and possible T-cell exchange between tumor, surrounding tissue and draining lymph node repertoires in human breast cancer.

General conclusions and limits of the study: Tumor and nontumor tissue repertoires were significantly more similar in luminal-like than in basal-like breast cancer. T-cell repertoire diversity in tumors was found to be lower than in lymph nodes but higher than in nontumor tissue, and preferential V and J gene usage was observed. The conclusion that tumor T cells originate in lymph nodes was presented as consistent with a hypothesis rather than as directly demonstrated. The data were considered consistent with the idea that most tumor T cells come from the lymph node and then expand in tumor tissue.

Sequenced on an Illumina HiSeq 2000. TCR beta chain libraries were generated through multiplex PCR amplification. High-throughput sequencing was used to analyze the amplified TCR beta chain products. TCRdb passed the public sequencing reads through fastp at Q25 and MiXCR, retaining productive beta sequences. A single entry per CDR3 protein holds the most common genes and DNA from its merged rows. For this sample there are approximately 100,000 distinct CDR3 sequences; 20% to 25% appear just once. Of the sample, less than 1.5% falls within the top ten clones. This clonotype was seen repeatedly, ten times or more. The antigen this receptor binds is unknown. No per-base quality is available; no much larger clone lies one base away. Lymph node samples were obtained from the axillary draining lymph nodes of breast cancer patients. This TCR was sampled from a female donor with breast cancer. Some clones in this sample may be carry-over from other donors' samples. The specimen sequenced was axillary lymph node tissue.

The nucleotide sequence is given as TGCAGTGGCCTAGCGGTGAGGGGTACGCAGTATTTT. Its protein reads: CSGLAVRGTQYF. The V gene is TRBV20-1 and the J gene is TRBJ2-3; 7 bases in the junction line up with TRBD2. Relative to germline, V is missing 7 bases and J is missing 8 bases, with 9 bases of the junction outside any gene match. The CDR3 numbers 12 residues from cysteine through phenylalanine. The only DNA kept is the CDR3, 36 bases in frame from the first base. CDR1 and CDR2, per the germline V gene (reference sequence), are DFQATT and SNEGSKA.